These T cell receptor beta chains were read from a single sample in a study of CD8+ T cells in alopecia areata. Sequenced by immunoSEQ multiplex PCR; TCRdb stores in-frame clones only, minus some. Seen here are around 100,000 clones, roughly 50% observed once, and the top ten hold 3% to 4%. The sequences come from CD4+ T cells sorted from blood, collected at week 24, from a patient treated with tofacitinib. These receptors all come from a human donor with alopecia areata. The CDR3 runs from the conserved cysteine through the conserved F or W. Fields, in order: J gene, CDR3 length, V gene, D gene, clone size, CDR3 protein, CDR3 DNA. The D gene is left open where the match is weak. Part of the rows lack a size; the others show once, few, many or a class for expanded clones.

TRBJ1-6,18,TRBV7-2,TRBD1,few,CASSLSAGGSSYNSPLHF,TGCGCCAGCAGCCTATCAGCAGGGGGGAGCTCCTATAATTCACCCCTCCACTTT
TRBJ1-6,14,TRBV29-1,NA,NA,CSVMEGSSDSPLHF,TGCAGCGTTATGGAGGGGTCGTCAGATTCACCCCTCCACTTT
TRBJ2-3,15,TRBV5-1,TRBD2,NA,CASSLDGLGTDTQYF,TGCGCCAGCAGCTTGGATGGACTAGGAACAGATACGCAGTATTTT
TRBJ2-7,11,TRBV29-1,NA,NA,CSVRTAGEQYF,TGCAGCGTTAGGACCGCGGGCGAGCAGTACTTC
TRBJ1-2,13,TRBV6-5,NA,NA,CASSYSVNYGYTF,TGTGCCAGCAGTTACTCGGTGAACTATGGCTACACCTTC
TRBJ2-5,11,TRBV30,NA,NA,CAWSKGQTQYF,TGTGCCTGGAGTAAGGGACAGACCCAGTACTTC
TRBJ1-2,10,TRBV29-1,NA,once,CSVGDIGYTF,TGCAGCGTTGGGGACATCGGCTACACCTTC
TRBJ1-5,14,TRBV7-8,TRBD1,NA,CASSQGTGNQPQHF,TGTGCCAGCAGCCAGGGGACAGGGAATCAGCCCCAGCATTTT
TRBJ2-4,13,TRBV30,TRBD1,NA,CAWARTGGGIQYF,TGTGCCTGGGCCCGGACAGGGGGCGGCATTCAGTACTTC
TRBJ2-7,15,TRBV11-1,TRBD1,few,CASSPRDRGPYEQYF,TGTGCCAGCAGCCCCCGGGACAGGGGTCCCTACGAGCAGTACTTC
TRBJ1-2,14,TRBV18,NA,few,CASSLGQTLYGYTF,TGTGCCAGCTCCCTTGGACAGACTTTGTATGGCTACACCTTC
TRBJ2-7,15,TRBV19,NA,few,CASSIFGTSPYEQYF,TGTGCCAGTAGTATTTTCGGGACTTCCCCTTACGAGCAGTACTTC
TRBJ1-3,14,TRBV4-2,NA,NA,CASSPQGPGNTIYF,TGTGCCAGCAGCCCTCAGGGCCCCGGAAACACCATATATTTT
TRBJ2-3,12,TRBV29-1,NA,few,CSVEVSTDTQYF,TGCAGCGTTGAGGTTAGCACAGATACGCAGTATTTT
TRBJ2-4,19,TRBV30,TRBD2,NA,CAWSVSGLKSTLAKNIQYF,TGTGCCTGGAGTGTATCGGGACTAAAGTCAACTTTAGCCAAAAACATTCAGTACTTC
TRBJ1-5,15,TRBV10-3,NA,NA,CAISEISDSNQPQHF,TGTGCCATCAGTGAGATTTCGGATAGCAATCAGCCCCAGCATTTT
TRBJ1-4,13,TRBV19,NA,few,CASSNRDLNRLFF,TGTGCCAGTAGTAACCGGGACCTCAATCGACTGTTTTTT
TRBJ1-3,14,TRBV29-1,NA,NA,CSAAPDPSGNTIYF,TGCAGCGCTGCTCCTGACCCCTCTGGAAACACCATATATTTT
TRBJ2-7,15,TRBV9,NA,once,CASSSLGPAAYGQYF,TGTGCCAGCAGTTCCTTAGGACCGGCCGCCTACGGGCAGTACTTC
TRBJ1-3,17,TRBV5-1,NA,NA,CASSFGTLQSSGNTIYF,TGCGCCAGCAGCTTCGGGACCTTACAGAGCTCTGGAAACACCATATATTTT
TRBJ2-3,13,TRBV27,NA,NA,CASSFQVTDTQYF,TGTGCCAGCAGTTTTCAGGTCACAGATACGCAGTATTTT
TRBJ2-7,15,TRBV5-4,TRBD1,NA,CASSLHRGSLREQYF,TGTGCCAGCAGCTTACACAGGGGCTCCCTACGAGAGCAGTACTTC
TRBJ1-2,13,TRBV7-9,NA,NA,CASSLGGNYGYTF,TGTGCCAGCAGCTTAGGGGGAAACTATGGCTACACCTTC
TRBJ2-7,13,TRBV30,TRBD1,NA,CAWSVQQDRGQYF,TGTGCCTGGAGTGTACAACAGGACAGGGGACAGTACTTC
TRBJ1-2,14,TRBV2,NA,few,CASSEIAGNYGYTF,TGTGCCAGCAGTGAGATCGCAGGGAACTATGGCTACACCTTC
TRBJ1-1,12,TRBV5-1,TRBD1,NA,CASSSDRSEAFF,TGCGCCAGCAGCTCGGACAGGTCCGAAGCTTTCTTT
TRBJ2-3,13,TRBV6-5,NA,NA,CASSGVGPDTQYF,TGTGCCAGCAGTGGGGTGGGGCCAGATACGCAGTATTTT
TRBJ2-3,14,TRBV29-1,NA,few,CSGRRIVGTDTQYF,TGCAGCGGCAGGAGGATAGTCGGGACAGATACGCAGTATTTT
TRBJ2-5,17,TRBV4-3,TRBD2,NA,CASSQDYARGYQETQYF,TGCGCCAGCAGCCAAGACTACGCGCGGGGGTACCAAGAGACCCAGTACTTC
TRBJ2-3,14,TRBV18,NA,NA,CASSPPGSHNTQYF,TGTGCCAGCTCACCTCCGGGGAGTCACAATACGCAGTATTTT
TRBJ2-7,16,TRBV27,NA,NA,CASSSGDSARAYEQYF,TGTGCCAGCAGTTCGGGGGACAGTGCCCGGGCCTACGAGCAGTACTTC
TRBJ1-2,14,TRBV7-2,NA,NA,CASSFVAANYGYTF,TGTGCCAGCAGCTTCGTCGCGGCTAACTATGGCTACACCTTC
TRBJ1-5,13,TRBV30,NA,NA,CAWSASGNQPQHF,TGTGCCTGGAGTGCTTCGGGGAATCAGCCCCAGCATTTT
TRBJ2-5,13,TRBV29-1,TRBD2,NA,CSVETSGQETQYF,TGCAGCGTTGAGACTAGCGGACAAGAGACCCAGTACTTC
TRBJ2-2,16,TRBV5-6,TRBD1,few,CASSYRTGLNTGELFF,TGTGCCAGCAGCTACCGGACAGGTTTGAACACCGGGGAGCTGTTTTTT
TRBJ1-5,15,TRBV5-1,NA,NA,CASSLAPYSNQPQHF,TGCGCCAGCAGCTTGGCTCCTTATAGCAATCAGCCCCAGCATTTT
TRBJ2-5,14,TRBV5-6,NA,NA,CASSLVGGQETQYF,TGTGCCAGCAGCTTGGTGGGAGGACAAGAGACCCAGTACTTC
TRBJ1-1,14,TRBV23-1,TRBD1,NA,CASIRDRLNTEAFF,TGCGCCAGCATTCGGGACAGATTGAACACTGAAGCTTTCTTT
TRBJ1-5,14,TRBV5-6,NA,NA,CASSLSGGWRPQHF,TGTGCCAGCAGCTTGTCGGGGGGTTGGAGGCCCCAGCATTTT
TRBJ1-2,14,TRBV7-2,NA,NA,CASSGPPWHYGYTF,TGTGCCAGCAGCGGACCTCCTTGGCACTATGGCTACACCTTC
TRBJ1-1,13,TRBV29-1,NA,few,CSVEGSLNTEAFF,TGCAGCGTTGAAGGATCACTTAACACTGAAGCTTTCTTT
TRBJ2-5,13,TRBV29-1,NA,many,CSVARGLQETQYF,TGCAGCGTTGCAAGGGGCCTTCAAGAGACCCAGTACTTC
TRBJ2-5,10,TRBV29-1,NA,NA,CSGAVETQYF,TGCAGCGGGGCGGTAGAGACCCAGTACTTC
TRBJ2-1,15,TRBV5-1,TRBD1,NA,CASSLIGQGGNEQFF,TGCGCCAGCAGCTTAATAGGACAGGGGGGCAATGAGCAGTTCTTC
TRBJ2-7,15,TRBV5-4,TRBD1,NA,CASSSRDRGFYEQYF,TGTGCCAGCAGCTCCCGGGACAGGGGATTCTACGAGCAGTACTTC
TRBJ1-2,15,TRBV5-6,NA,few,CASSFTGGPNYGYTF,TGTGCCAGCAGCTTTACAGGAGGGCCTAACTATGGCTACACCTTC
TRBJ2-5,15,TRBV7-9,TRBD1,NA,CASSGDRVGEETQYF,TGTGCCAGCAGCGGGGACAGGGTAGGGGAAGAGACCCAGTACTTC
TRBJ2-5,16,TRBV7-9,TRBD1,once,CASSLARGTGEETQYF,TGTGCCAGCAGCTTAGCGAGAGGGACAGGAGAAGAGACCCAGTACTTC
TRBJ2-1,18,TRBV4-3,TRBD2,NA,CASSQDGFAGGPGNEQFF,TGCGCCAGCAGCCAAGATGGTTTCGCGGGGGGGCCGGGTAATGAGCAGTTCTTC
TRBJ2-5,14,TRBV7-8,NA,NA,CASSSGTVQETQYF,TGTGCCAGCAGCTCCGGGACGGTCCAAGAGACCCAGTACTTC
TRBJ2-7,11,TRBV11-1,NA,NA,CASSSSYEQYF,TGTGCCAGCAGCTCAAGTTACGAGCAGTACTTC
TRBJ1-2,14,TRBV5-4,NA,NA,CASTPSLGDYGYTF,TGTGCCAGCACCCCGTCGCTGGGTGACTATGGCTACACCTTC
TRBJ2-1,14,TRBV4-2,TRBD2,NA,CASSLAGGPNEQFF,TGTGCCAGCAGCCTAGCGGGGGGGCCCAATGAGCAGTTCTTC
TRBJ1-2,13,TRBV7-9,NA,NA,CASSLTGAYGYTF,TGTGCCAGCAGCTTAACCGGGGCCTATGGCTACACCTTC
TRBJ2-7,13,TRBV2,NA,NA,CASTPGGRGEQYF,TGTGCCAGCACGCCCGGGGGAAGGGGCGAGCAGTACTTC